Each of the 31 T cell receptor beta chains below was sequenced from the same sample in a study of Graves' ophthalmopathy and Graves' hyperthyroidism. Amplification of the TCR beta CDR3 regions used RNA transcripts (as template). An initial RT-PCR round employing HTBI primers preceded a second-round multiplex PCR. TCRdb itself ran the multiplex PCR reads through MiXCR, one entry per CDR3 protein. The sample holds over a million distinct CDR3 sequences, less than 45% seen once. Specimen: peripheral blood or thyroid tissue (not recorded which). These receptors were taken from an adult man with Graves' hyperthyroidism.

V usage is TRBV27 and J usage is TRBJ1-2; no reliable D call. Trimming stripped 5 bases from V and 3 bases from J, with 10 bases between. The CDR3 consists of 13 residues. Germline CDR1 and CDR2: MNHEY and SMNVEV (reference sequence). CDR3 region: CASSPTDHYGYTF. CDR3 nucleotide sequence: TGTGCCAGCAGTCCGACTGACCACTATGGCTACACCTTC.

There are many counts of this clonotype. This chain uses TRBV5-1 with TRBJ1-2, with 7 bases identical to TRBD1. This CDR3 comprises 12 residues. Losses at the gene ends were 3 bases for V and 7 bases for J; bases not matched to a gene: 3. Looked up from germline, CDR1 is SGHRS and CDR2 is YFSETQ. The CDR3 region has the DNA TGCGCCAGCAGCTGGCAGGGGGTTGGCTACACCTTC. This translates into CASSWQGVGYTF.

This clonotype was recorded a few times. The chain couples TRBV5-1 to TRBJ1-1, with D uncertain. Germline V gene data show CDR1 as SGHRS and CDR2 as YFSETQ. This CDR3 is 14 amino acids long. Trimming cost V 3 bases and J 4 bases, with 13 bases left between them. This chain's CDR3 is CASSSLYVSTEAFF. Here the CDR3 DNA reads TGCGCCAGCAGCTCCCTGTACGTGTCCACTGAAGCTTTCTTT.

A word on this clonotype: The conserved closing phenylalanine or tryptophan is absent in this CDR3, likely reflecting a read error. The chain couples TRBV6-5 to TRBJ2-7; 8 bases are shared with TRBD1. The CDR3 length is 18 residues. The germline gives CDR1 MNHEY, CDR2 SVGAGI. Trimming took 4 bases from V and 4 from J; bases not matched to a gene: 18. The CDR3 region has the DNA TGTGCCAGCAGTTCCCCCTCGCGCGGACAGGGTCGTCGATACGAGCAGTACCTC. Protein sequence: CASSSPSRGQGRRYEQYL.

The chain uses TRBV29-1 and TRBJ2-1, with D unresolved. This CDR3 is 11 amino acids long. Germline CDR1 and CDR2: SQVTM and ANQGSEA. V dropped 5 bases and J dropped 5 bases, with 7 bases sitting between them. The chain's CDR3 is CSVSGNNEQFF. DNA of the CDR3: TGCAGCGTTTCAGGTAACAATGAGCAGTTCTTC.

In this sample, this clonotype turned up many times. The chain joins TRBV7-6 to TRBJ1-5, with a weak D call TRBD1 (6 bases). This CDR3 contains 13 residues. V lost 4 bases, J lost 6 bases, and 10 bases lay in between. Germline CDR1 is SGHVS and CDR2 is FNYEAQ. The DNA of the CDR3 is TGTGCCAGCAGCTCGGACAGAGGTCAGCCCCAGCATTTT. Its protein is CASSSDRGQPQHF.

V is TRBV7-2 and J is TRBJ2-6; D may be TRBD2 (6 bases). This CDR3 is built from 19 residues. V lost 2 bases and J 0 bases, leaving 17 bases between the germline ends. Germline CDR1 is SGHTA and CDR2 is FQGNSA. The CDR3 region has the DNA TGTGCCAGCAGCTTAATCGGGGGTGGGGCAAACTCTGGGGCCAACGTCCTGACTTTC. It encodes CASSLIGGGANSGANVLTF. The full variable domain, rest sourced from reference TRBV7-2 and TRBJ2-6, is GAGVSQSPSNKVTEKGKDVELRCDPISGHTALYWYRQSLGQGLEFLIYFQGNSAPDKSGLPSDRFSAERTGGSVSTLTIQRTQQEDSAVYLCASSLIGGGANSGANVLTFGAGSRLTVL.

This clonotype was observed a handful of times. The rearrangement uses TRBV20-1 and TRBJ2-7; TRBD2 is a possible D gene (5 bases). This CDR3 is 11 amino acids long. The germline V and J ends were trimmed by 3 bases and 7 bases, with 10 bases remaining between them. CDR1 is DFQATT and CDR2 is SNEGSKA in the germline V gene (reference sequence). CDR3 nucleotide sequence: TGCAGTGCTAGCTACTCGGGGGAGCAGTACTTC. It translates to CSASYSGEQYF.

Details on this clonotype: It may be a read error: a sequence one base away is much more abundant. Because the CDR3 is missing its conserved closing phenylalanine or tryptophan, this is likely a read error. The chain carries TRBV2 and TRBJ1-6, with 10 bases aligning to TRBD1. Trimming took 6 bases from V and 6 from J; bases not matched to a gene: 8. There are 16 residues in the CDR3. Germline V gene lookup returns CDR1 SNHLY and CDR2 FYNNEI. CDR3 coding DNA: TGTGCCAGCAGCCCGCAGGGACAGGGGAGTAATTCACCCCTCCACCTT. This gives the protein CASSPQGQGSNSPLHL.

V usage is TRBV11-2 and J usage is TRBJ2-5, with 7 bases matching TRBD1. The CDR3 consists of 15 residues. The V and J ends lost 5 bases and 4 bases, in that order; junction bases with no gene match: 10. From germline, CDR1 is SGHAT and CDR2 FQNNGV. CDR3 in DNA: TGTGCCAGCAGCCACGGACAGGTAGGTGGAGAGACCCAGTACTTC. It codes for CASSHGQVGGETQYF.

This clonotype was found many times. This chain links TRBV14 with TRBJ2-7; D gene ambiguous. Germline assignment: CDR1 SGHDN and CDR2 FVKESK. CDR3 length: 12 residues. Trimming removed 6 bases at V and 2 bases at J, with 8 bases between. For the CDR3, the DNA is TGTGCCAGCAGTGAAGCAGCCTACGAGCAGTACTTC. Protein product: CASSEAAYEQYF.

CDR3 sequence (DNA): TGCAGCCTAAGACAGAGGAACACTGAAGCTTTCTTT. Its protein is CSLRQRNTEAFF. The gene calls are TRBV29-1 and TRBJ1-1; the D gene is possibly TRBD1 (5 bases). This CDR3 is built from 12 residues. Per the germline V gene, CDR1 is SQVTM and CDR2 is ANQGSEA. V lost 8 bases, J lost 1 base, and 11 bases lay in between.

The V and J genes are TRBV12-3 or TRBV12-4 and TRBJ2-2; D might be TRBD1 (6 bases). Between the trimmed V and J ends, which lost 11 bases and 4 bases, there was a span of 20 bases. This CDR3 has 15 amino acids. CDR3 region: CASQFSIGGTGELFF. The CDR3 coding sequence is TGTGCCTCCCAGTTTAGTATAGGGGGCACCGGGGAGCTGTTTTTT.

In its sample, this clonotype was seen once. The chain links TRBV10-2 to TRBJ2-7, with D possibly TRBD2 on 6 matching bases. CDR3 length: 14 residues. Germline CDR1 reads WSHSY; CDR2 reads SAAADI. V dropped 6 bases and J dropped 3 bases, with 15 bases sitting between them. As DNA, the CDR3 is TGCGCCAGCAGCCACCCGGGACTCCGCTACGAGCAGTACTTC. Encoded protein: CASSHPGLRYEQYF.

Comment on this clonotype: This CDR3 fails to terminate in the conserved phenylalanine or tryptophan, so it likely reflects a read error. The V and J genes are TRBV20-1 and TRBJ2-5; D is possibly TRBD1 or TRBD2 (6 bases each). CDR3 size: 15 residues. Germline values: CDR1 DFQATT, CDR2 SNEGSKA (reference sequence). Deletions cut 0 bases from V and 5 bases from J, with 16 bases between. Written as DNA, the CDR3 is TGCAGTGCTAGAGATCCGGCGGGAAGGGGGGAGACCCAGTACTTA. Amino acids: CSARDPAGRGETQYL.

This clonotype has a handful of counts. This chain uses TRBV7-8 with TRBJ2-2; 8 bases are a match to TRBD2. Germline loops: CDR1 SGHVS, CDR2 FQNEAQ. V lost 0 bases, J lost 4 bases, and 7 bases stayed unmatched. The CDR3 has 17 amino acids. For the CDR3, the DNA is TGTGCCAGCAGCTTAGCGCGGGCGGGGGGATTCACCGGGGAGCTGTTTTTT. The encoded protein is CASSLARAGGFTGELFF.

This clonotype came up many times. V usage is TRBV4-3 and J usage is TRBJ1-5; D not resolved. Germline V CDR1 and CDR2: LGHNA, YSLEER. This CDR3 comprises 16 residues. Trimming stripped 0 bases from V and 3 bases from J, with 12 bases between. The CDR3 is CASSQELRRDNQPQHF. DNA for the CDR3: TGCGCCAGCAGCCAAGAATTGCGGAGGGACAATCAGCCCCAGCATTTT.

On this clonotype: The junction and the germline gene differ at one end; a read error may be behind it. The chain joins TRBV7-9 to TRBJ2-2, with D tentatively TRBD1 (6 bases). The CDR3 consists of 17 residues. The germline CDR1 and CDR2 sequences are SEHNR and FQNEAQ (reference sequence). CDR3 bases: TGTGCCAGCAGCGATCTAAAAGGAGGACAGAACACCGGGGAGCTGTCTTGG. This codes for CASSDLKGGQNTGELSW.

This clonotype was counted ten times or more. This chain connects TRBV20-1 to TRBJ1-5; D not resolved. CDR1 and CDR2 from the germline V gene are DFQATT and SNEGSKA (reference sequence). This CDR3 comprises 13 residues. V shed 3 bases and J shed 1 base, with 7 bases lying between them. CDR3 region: CSASMASNQPQHF. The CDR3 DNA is TGCAGTGCTAGTATGGCCAGCAATCAGCCCCAGCATTTT.

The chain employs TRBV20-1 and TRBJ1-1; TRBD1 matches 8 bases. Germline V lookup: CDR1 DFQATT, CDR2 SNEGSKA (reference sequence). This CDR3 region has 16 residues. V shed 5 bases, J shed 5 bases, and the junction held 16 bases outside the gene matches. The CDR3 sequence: CSARRTGLGLITEAFF. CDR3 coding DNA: TGCAGTGCTCGTCGGACAGGGCTGGGATTGATAACTGAAGCTTTCTTT.

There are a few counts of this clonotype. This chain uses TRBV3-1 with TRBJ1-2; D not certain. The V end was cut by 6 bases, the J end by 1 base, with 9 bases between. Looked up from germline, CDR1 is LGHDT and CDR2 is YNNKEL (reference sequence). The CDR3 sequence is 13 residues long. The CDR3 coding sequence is TGTGCCAGCAGACCAACCCATAACTATGGCTACACCTTC. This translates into CASRPTHNYGYTF.

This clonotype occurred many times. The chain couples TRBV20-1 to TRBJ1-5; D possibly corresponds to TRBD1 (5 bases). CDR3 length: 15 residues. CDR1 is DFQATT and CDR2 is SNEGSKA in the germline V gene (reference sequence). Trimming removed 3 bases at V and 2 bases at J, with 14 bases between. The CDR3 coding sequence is TGCAGTGCTAGTGTGGGGGTCGGGCGCAATCAGCCCCAGCATTTT. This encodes CSASVGVGRNQPQHF.

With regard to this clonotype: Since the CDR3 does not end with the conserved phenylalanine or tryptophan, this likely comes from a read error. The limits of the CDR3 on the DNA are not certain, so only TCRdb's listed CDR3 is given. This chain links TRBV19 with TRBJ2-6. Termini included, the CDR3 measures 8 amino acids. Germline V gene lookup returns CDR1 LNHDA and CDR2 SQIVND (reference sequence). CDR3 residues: CASRNGYT.

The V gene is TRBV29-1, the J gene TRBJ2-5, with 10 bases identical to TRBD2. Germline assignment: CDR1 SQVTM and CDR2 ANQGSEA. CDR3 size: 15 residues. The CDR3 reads CSAPSAGGLQETQYF. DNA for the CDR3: TGCAGTGCTCCGTCAGCGGGAGGGCTACAAGAGACCCAGTACTTC.

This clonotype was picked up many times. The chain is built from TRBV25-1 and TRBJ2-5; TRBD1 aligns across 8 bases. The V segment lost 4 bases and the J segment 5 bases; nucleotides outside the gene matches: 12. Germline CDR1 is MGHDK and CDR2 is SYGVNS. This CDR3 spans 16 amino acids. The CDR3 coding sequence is TGTGCCAGCAGTGCCTCGGGCCAGGGGGCTCGGGAGACCCAGTACTTC. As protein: CASSASGQGARETQYF.

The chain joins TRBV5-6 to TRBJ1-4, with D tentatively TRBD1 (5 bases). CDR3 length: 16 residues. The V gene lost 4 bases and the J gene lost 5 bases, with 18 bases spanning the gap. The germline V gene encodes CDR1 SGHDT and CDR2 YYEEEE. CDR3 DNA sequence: TGTGCCAGCAGCGTGTCGCCGGGACGGGAAAATGAAAAACTGTTTTTT. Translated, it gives CASSVSPGRENEKLFF.

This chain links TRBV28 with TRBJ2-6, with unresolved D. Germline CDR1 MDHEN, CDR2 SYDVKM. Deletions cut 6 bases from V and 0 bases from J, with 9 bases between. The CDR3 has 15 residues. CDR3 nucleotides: TGTGCCAGCAGGACGGTCCGCTCTGGGGCCAACGTCCTGACTTTC. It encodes CASRTVRSGANVLTF.

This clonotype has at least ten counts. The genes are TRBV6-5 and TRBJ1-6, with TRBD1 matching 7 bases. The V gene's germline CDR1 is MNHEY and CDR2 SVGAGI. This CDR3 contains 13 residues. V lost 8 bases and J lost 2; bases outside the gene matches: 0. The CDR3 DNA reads TGTGCCAGCGGGACAGCCTATAATTCACCCCTCCACTTT. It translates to CASGTAYNSPLHF.

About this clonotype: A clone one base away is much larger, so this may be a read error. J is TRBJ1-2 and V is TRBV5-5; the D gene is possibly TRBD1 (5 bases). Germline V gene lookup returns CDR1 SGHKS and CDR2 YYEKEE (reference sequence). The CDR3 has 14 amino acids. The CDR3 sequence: CANSLWSGNYGYTF. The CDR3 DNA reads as TGTGCCAACAGCTTATGGTCAGGGAACTATGGCTACACCTTC.

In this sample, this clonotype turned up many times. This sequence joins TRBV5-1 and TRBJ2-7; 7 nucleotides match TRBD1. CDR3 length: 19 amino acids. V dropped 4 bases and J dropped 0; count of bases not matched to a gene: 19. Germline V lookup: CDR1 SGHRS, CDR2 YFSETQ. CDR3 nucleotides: TGCGCCAGCAGCGCCCCGAGACAGGGACACTTATTGAGCTCCTACGAGCAGTACTTC. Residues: CASSAPRQGHLLSSYEQYF.

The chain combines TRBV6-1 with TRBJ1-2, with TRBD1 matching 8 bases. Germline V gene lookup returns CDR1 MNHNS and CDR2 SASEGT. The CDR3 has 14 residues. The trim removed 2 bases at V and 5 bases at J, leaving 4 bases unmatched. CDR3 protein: CASSERQGSYGYTF. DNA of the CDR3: TGTGCCAGCAGTGAAAGACAGGGGTCTTATGGCTACACCTTC.